This is a list of T cell receptor beta chains from one sample in a study of CD8+ T cells in alopecia areata. Sequenced by immunoSEQ multiplex PCR; TCRdb stores in-frame clones only, minus some. The sample contains some 150,000 clones, around 62% of which appear only once. The sequenced sample consisted of CD8+ T cells sorted from blood. The receptor source for this set is a human donor in good health. CDR3s include the opening cysteine and the closing phenylalanine or tryptophan. D genes are given only for firm matches. Not all rows give a size; the values are once, few, many and, for expanded clones, a class.

>TRBV19|many|TRBJ1-1|NA
TGTGCCAGTAGTATAGGGAACACTGAAGCTTTCTTT
CASSIGNTEAFF
>TRBV7-9|NA|TRBJ2-7|NA
TGTGCCAGCAGCTTAGCGTCGGGTGAACACTCCTACGAGCAGTACTTC
CASSLASGEHSYEQYF
>TRBV27|NA|TRBJ1-2|NA
TGTGCCAGCACTGGGGGAAGGGACAACTATGGCTACACCTTC
CASTGGRDNYGYTF
>TRBV15|NA|TRBJ2-1|NA
TGTGCCACCAGCAGAGGTCAGGGGACTGGGAATGAGCAGTTCTTC
CATSRGQGTGNEQFF
>TRBV7-9|NA|TRBJ2-1|TRBD2
TGTGCCAGCAGCGACCGGACTAGCGGGCTGTACAATGAGCAGTTCTTC
CASSDRTSGLYNEQFF
>TRBV7-9|NA|TRBJ2-7|TRBD2
TGTGCCAGCAGCTCCCCTTTGAGCGGGAGTTTCTACGAGCAGTACTTC
CASSSPLSGSFYEQYF
>TRBV23-1|few|TRBJ2-1|TRBD1
TGCGCCAGCAGTCAACATATACAGGGGCATGAGCAGTTCTTC
CASSQHIQGHEQFF
>TRBV7-9|NA|TRBJ2-7|NA
TGTGCCAGCAGCCCCACAACGGGAGAGCAGTACTTC
CASSPTTGEQYF
>TRBV2|NA|TRBJ2-7|NA
TGTGCCAGCAGTGAACTCCGGGGGTTGTTAAACGAGCAGTACTTC
CASSELRGLLNEQYF
>TRBV29-1|few|TRBJ2-7|NA
TGCAGCGTTATTTCCGGGGCCAACTACGAGCAGTACTTC
CSVISGANYEQYF
>TRBV27|NA|TRBJ2-3|TRBD1
TGTGCCAGCAGTTTAGGGCCAGGGGGAGCAGATACGCAGTATTTT
CASSLGPGGADTQYF
>TRBV2|NA|TRBJ2-7|TRBD1
TGTGCCGGAATGGGACAGGGAGGCTTCTACGAGCAGTACTTC
CAGMGQGGFYEQYF
>TRBV15|NA|TRBJ2-2|TRBD2
TGTGCCACCAGCAGAGATAGGCTAGCGGGAGTAACCGGGGAGCTGTTTTTT
CATSRDRLAGVTGELFF
>TRBV29-1|few|TRBJ1-1|NA
TGCAGCGTAAGCCGGGGCCTTGAAGCTTTCTTT
CSVSRGLEAFF
>TRBV11-2|NA|TRBJ2-6|NA
TGTGCCAGCAGCCAAGATGGGGGCGCTGGGGCCAACGTCCTGACTTTC
CASSQDGGAGANVLTF
>TRBV10-2|NA|TRBJ1-1|NA
TGCGCCAGCAGTGAGGGATACACTGAAGCTTTCTTT
CASSEGYTEAFF
>TRBV29-1|NA|TRBJ2-1|TRBD1
TGCAGCGTTGTTGGACAGGGGACTTACAATGAGCAGTTCTTC
CSVVGQGTYNEQFF
>TRBV29-1|NA|TRBJ2-7|TRBD1
TGCAGCGTCGTGGACAGGGGTTCCTACGAGCAGTACTTC
CSVVDRGSYEQYF
>TRBV29-1|NA|TRBJ2-5|TRBD2
TGCAGCGTTGGGGGGGGACTGCTACAAGAGACCCAGTACTTC
CSVGGGLLQETQYF
>TRBV5-1|NA|TRBJ2-7|NA
TGCGCCAGCAGCCTGAACTCCTACGAGCAGTACTTC
CASSLNSYEQYF
>TRBV6-5|NA|TRBJ2-1|TRBD1
TGTGCCAGCAGTTCCCTCGGACAGGGGAACAATGAGCAGTTCTTC
CASSSLGQGNNEQFF
>TRBV27|NA|TRBJ2-5|NA
TGTGCCAGCAGTAAAATAACCGGCCACCAAGAGACCCAGTACTTC
CASSKITGHQETQYF
>TRBV6-5|NA|TRBJ2-5|NA
TGTGCCAGCAGTAACCTTAAGACCCAGTACTTC
CASSNLKTQYF
>TRBV12-5|NA|TRBJ1-5|NA
TGTGCTAGTGGTTTGGTATCCGGAATTGGGAATCAGCCCCAGCATTTT
CASGLVSGIGNQPQHF
>TRBV29-1|NA|TRBJ1-1|NA
TGCAGCGTTGAGTTAGCAGTGAACACTGAAGCTTTCTTT
CSVELAVNTEAFF
>TRBV25-1|NA|TRBJ2-5|TRBD2
TGTGCCAGCACGGGGGGGGAGACCCAGTACTTC
CASTGGETQYF
>TRBV9|few|TRBJ2-2|NA
TGTGCCAGTGCTAGCGAGAACACCGGGGAGCTGTTTTTT
CASASENTGELFF
>TRBV5-1|NA|TRBJ1-1|NA
TGCGCCAGCAGCCTCTCGGGAAGTGAAGCTTTCTTT
CASSLSGSEAFF
>TRBV27|NA|TRBJ2-7|TRBD2
TGTGCCAGTGATGGGACTAGCGGCTACGAGCAGTACTTC
CASDGTSGYEQYF
>TRBV29-1|few|TRBJ2-1|NA
TGCAGCGTCGTCTTCTACAATGAGCAGTTCTTC
CSVVFYNEQFF
>TRBV27|NA|TRBJ2-5|NA
TGTGCCAGCGGTCGGGAGACCCAGTACTTC
CASGRETQYF
>TRBV27|NA|TRBJ1-1|NA
TGTGCCAGCAGTCCCTCGGGGCATGGCACTGAAGCTTTCTTT
CASSPSGHGTEAFF
>TRBV29-1|few|TRBJ2-2|NA
TGCAGCGTTGAGGAGGATACCGGGGAGCTGTTTTTT
CSVEEDTGELFF
>TRBV29-1|NA|TRBJ2-7|TRBD2
TGCAGCGTTCCCCTGGGAGGGGAGCAGTACTTC
CSVPLGGEQYF
>TRBV7-9|NA|TRBJ2-7|NA
TGTGCCAGCAGCCCCCCTAGCTCCTACGAGCAGTACTTC
CASSPPSSYEQYF
>TRBV7-9|once|TRBJ2-3|NA
TGTGCCAGCCGCCCACCCGAGGTTTCGGTAGATACGCAGTATTTT
CASRPPEVSVDTQYF
>TRBV9|NA|TRBJ2-5|NA
TGTGCCAGCAGCGCAGGGATGGAGACCCAGTACTTC
CASSAGMETQYF
>TRBV10-2|NA|TRBJ2-3|TRBD2
TGCGCCAGCACCTGGACTAGCGGGACCGCGGATACGCAGTATTTT
CASTWTSGTADTQYF
>TRBV9|NA|TRBJ2-3|TRBD2
TGTGCCAGCAGCTTGTCAGGGACTAGCGGGAGCGAAATACTCGGGGGTACGCAGTATTTT
CASSLSGTSGSEILGGTQYF
>TRBV29-1|NA|TRBJ2-6|TRBD1
TGCAGCTGCGGAGACAGGGGGCAAGGAGGGGCCAACGTCCTGACTTTC
CSCGDRGQGGANVLTF
>TRBV13|NA|TRBJ2-7|NA
TGTGCCAGCAGCTTCTCCAACTCCTACGAGCAGTACTTC
CASSFSNSYEQYF
>TRBV29-1|NA|TRBJ1-2|TRBD1
TGCAGCGTCGCGACAGGGGCCCGGAGCTATGGCTACACCTTC
CSVATGARSYGYTF
>TRBV11-2|NA|TRBJ2-1|NA
TGTGCCAGCAGCTTAGATCAGCGGGCACTAGGGGAGCAGTTCTTC
CASSLDQRALGEQFF
>TRBV29-1|NA|TRBJ1-1|NA
TGCAGCGTTGAGGGGGGGTGGACTGAAGCTTTCTTT
CSVEGGWTEAFF
>TRBV7-6|NA|TRBJ2-1|NA
TGTGCCAGCAGCGTCGCGGGTTCCTACAATGAGCAGTTCTTC
CASSVAGSYNEQFF
>TRBV5-4|NA|TRBJ2-1|NA
TGTGCCAGCAGCTTGGAACATGAGCAGTTCTTC
CASSLEHEQFF
>TRBV7-6|NA|TRBJ2-3|NA
TGTGCCAGCAGTTCCGGACTCTCTTCCCTCACAGATACGCAGTATTTT
CASSSGLSSLTDTQYF
>TRBV4-1|NA|TRBJ2-1|NA
TGCGCCAGCAGCCAAGCAAGCCGGTCCTACAATGAGCAGTTCTTC
CASSQASRSYNEQFF
>TRBV30|few|TRBJ1-1|TRBD1
TGTGCCTGGGATCAGGGGGCGCGAACTGAAGCTTTCTTT
CAWDQGARTEAFF
>TRBV27|NA|TRBJ2-7|TRBD2
TGTGCCAGCAGCCCTATCGCGGCTAGCGGGCTTTCCTACGAGCAGTACTTC
CASSPIAASGLSYEQYF
>TRBV10-3|NA|TRBJ2-5|TRBD1
TGTGCCATCAGTGGAGGGGGCGTGGAGACCCAGTACTTC
CAISGGGVETQYF
>TRBV7-9|few|TRBJ2-7|TRBD2
TGTGCCAGCAGAACCGGGACTAGCGGGACCTCCTACGAGCAGTACTTC
CASRTGTSGTSYEQYF
>TRBV4-1|NA|TRBJ2-6|NA
TGCGCCAGCAGCCAAGCCCCCGGAGGGGCCAACGTCCTGACTTTC
CASSQAPGGANVLTF
>TRBV15|NA|TRBJ2-2|NA
TGTGCCACCCAGAGGAGCGGCAACACCGGGGAGCTGTTTTTT
CATQRSGNTGELFF
>TRBV7-2|few|TRBJ2-2|TRBD2
TGTGCCAGCAGCTTGACTAGCTTCGGGGAGCTGTTTTTT
CASSLTSFGELFF